In its sample, the clone carrying this T cell receptor beta chain was seen a few times. Trimming pared 6 bases from V and 1 base from J, leaving 5 bases between. The CDR3 length is 13 residues. Per germline, CDR1 KGHDR and CDR2 SFDVKD. The data derive from a study of T-cell memory formation after mild COVID-19. Constant-segment primers were used for 5'RACE, and the resulting TCR alpha and TCR beta cDNA libraries carried sample barcodes and UMIs. TCRdb re-analysed the 5' RACE reads in MiXCR, keeping a single row per CDR3 protein. The sample lists roughly 200,000 distinct CDR3 sequences, over 7.5% occurring once.

The source of this sequence is a man aged 18 to 29 who had mild COVID-19 (a few samples of this study predate the infection). Cell type and time point are not known. The chain has TRBV24-1 and TRBJ2-2, with unresolved D. Material for sequencing was PBMCs or a T cell subset sorted from them (not recorded which). CDR3 amino acids: CATSPQNTGELFF. Here the CDR3 DNA reads TGTGCCACCAGTCCTCAGAACACCGGGGAGCTGTTTTTT.